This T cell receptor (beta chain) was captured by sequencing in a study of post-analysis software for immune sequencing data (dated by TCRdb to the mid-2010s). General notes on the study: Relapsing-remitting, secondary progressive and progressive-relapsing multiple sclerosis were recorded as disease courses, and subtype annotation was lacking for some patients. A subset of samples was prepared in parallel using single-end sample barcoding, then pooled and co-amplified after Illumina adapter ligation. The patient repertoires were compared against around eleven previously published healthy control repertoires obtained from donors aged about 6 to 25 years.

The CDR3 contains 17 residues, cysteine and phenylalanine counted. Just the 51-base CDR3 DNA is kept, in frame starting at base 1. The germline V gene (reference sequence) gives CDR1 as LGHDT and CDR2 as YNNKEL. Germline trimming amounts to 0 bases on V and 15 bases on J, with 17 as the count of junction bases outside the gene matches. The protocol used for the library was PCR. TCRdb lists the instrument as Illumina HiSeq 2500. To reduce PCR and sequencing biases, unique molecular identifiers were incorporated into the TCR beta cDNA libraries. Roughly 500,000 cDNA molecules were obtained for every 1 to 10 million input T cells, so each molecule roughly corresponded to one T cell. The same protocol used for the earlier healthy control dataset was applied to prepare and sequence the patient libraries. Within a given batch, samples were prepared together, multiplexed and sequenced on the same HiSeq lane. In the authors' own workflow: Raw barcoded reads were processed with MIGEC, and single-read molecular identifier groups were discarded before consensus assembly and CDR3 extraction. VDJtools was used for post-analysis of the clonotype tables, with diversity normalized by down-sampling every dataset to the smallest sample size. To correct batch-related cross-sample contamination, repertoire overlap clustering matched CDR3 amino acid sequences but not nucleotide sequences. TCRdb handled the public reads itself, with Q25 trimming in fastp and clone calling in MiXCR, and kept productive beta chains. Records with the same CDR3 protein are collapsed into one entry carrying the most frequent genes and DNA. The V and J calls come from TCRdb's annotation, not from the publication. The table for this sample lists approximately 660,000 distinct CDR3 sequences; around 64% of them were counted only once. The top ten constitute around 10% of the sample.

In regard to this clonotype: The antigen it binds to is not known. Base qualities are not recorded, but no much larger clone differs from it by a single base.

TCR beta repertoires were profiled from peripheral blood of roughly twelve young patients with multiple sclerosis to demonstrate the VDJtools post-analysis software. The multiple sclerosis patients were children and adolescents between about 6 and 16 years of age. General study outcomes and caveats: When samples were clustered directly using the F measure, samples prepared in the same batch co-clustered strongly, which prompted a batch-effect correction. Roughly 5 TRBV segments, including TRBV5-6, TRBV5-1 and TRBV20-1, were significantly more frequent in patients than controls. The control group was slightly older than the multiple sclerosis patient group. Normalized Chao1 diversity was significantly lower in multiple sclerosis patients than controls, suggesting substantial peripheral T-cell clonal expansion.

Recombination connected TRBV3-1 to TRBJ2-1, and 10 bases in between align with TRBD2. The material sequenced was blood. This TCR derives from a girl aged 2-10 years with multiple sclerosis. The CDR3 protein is CASSQEKRGGLVKVSFF. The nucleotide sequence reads TGTGCCAGCAGCCAAGAAAAGCGGGGGGGCCTAGTTAAAGTTTCGTTCTTC.